Following are 17 T cell receptor beta chains from one sample sequenced in a study of Ad26.COV2.S vaccination and SARS-CoV-2 variants. Treatment denoted: around 19 received Ad26.COV2.S at low or high dose, single or two shots; 5 received placebo; per-sample allocation not given. It was on day 63 after the first vaccine or placebo injection that samples were taken. The repertoire was sequenced with immunoSEQ multiplex PCR; TCRdb's copy has only in-frame clones and lacks some. The sample has around 340,000 clones, around 88% seen once; the top ten hold about 10%. The sample here was peripheral blood, taken in a trial of Ad26.COV2.S vaccine versus placebo. All receptors derive from a person aged 18 to 59 who received the Ad26.COV2.S COVID-19 vaccine or a placebo.

The chain has TRBV28 and TRBJ2-5, with D uncertain. Trimming stripped 9 bases from V and 5 bases from J, with 13 bases between. The CDR3 consists of 12 residues. Germline values: CDR1 MDHEN, CDR2 SYDVKM. The DNA of the CDR3 is TGTGCCAGTAGGTCGCCTGCGGAGACCCAGTACTTC. Its protein product is CASRSPAETQYF.

The V gene is TRBV4-1, the J gene TRBJ1-4; D gene uncertain. V was cut by 0 bases and J by 3 bases, with 14 bases left in between. This CDR3 comprises 17 residues. Germline V gene data show CDR1 as MGHRA and CDR2 as YSYEKL. CDR3 amino acids: CASSQDIQTAANEKLFF. The CDR3 nucleotides read TGCGCCAGCAGCCAAGATATCCAGACCGCAGCTAATGAAAAACTGTTTTTT.

The sample holds one count of this clone. The chain employs TRBV7-3 and TRBJ1-1, with D unclear. CDR3 length: 15 residues. From germline, CDR1 is SGHTA and CDR2 FQGTGA. The V gene lost 0 bases and the J gene lost 6 bases, with 14 bases spanning the gap. The CDR3 bases are TGTGCCAGCAGCTTAACAGCCGTCTCTGGGGCTGAAGCTTTCTTT. Its protein product is CASSLTAVSGAEAFF. The whole variable domain, filled in from reference TRBV7-3 and TRBJ1-1, reads GAGVSQTPSNKVTEKGKYVELRCDPISGHTALYWYRQSLGQGPEFLIYFQGTGAADDSGLPNDRFFAVRPEGSVSTLKIQRTERGDSAVYLCASSLTAVSGAEAFFGQGTRLTVV.

V usage is TRBV5-1 and J usage is TRBJ2-1; 8 positions agree with TRBD1. The length of the CDR3 is 15 residues. Unmatched junction bases numbered 7, after V lost 0 bases and J lost 8 bases. Germline V CDR1 and CDR2: SGHRS, YFSETQ. The CDR3 coding sequence is TGCGCCAGCAGCTTGGTGGCAGGGGGCCGATATGAGCAGTTCTTC. Its protein is CASSLVAGGRYEQFF.

As DNA, the CDR3 is TGTGCCAGCAGCTTTCTGCCGGGACGCGGTTTCTACAATGAGCAGTTCTTC. Translating gives CASSFLPGRGFYNEQFF. The chain uses TRBV7-9 and TRBJ2-1, with D tentatively TRBD1 or TRBD2 (5 bases each). The CDR3 length is 17 residues. Per germline, CDR1 SEHNR and CDR2 FQNEAQ (reference sequence). With 3 bases removed from V and 3 bases from J, the gap between germline ends came to 18 bases.

This clone has just one count. The rearrangement uses TRBV5-1 and TRBJ2-3; D remains unclear. The CDR3 loop spans 14 amino acids. Trimming took off 4 bases at V and 1 base at J, with 10 bases between the two ends. Germline CDR1 is SGHRS and CDR2 is YFSETQ. The CDR3 region has the DNA TGCGCCAGCAGCATTGGACCAGGCACAGATACGCAGTATTTT. Translated, it gives CASSIGPGTDTQYF.

This clone was observed once. V and J are TRBV23-1 and TRBJ2-5; the match to TRBD1 covers 7 bases. TRBV23-1 is marked as an open reading frame, function uncertain. This CDR3 spans 16 amino acids. J lost 5 bases, V lost 6 bases, and 15 bases had no gene match. CDR3 protein: CASRGDREGIWETQYF. The DNA of the CDR3 is TGCGCCAGCAGGGGGGACAGAGAAGGAATCTGGGAGACCCAGTACTTC.

V is TRBV2 and J is TRBJ1-6; 8 bases match TRBD1. V lost 6 bases to trimming and J lost 0 bases; unmatched junction nucleotides: 4. Germline V gives CDR1 SNHLY, CDR2 FYNNEI. The CDR3 runs to 16 residues. CDR3 nucleotide sequence: TGTGCCAGCAGCCGGACAGGGAGCTCCTATAATTCACCCCTCCACTTT. It yields the protein CASSRTGSSYNSPLHF.

This clone was seen more than once but under ten times. This chain joins TRBV9 and TRBJ1-5, with 7 bases fitting TRBD1. The CDR3 is 14 residues long. The ends lost 3 bases at V and 5 bases at J; junction bases unmatched: 5. CDR1 and CDR2 (germline): SGDLS, YYNGEE. CDR3 nucleotides: TGTGCCAGCAGCGATACAGGGGCTTATCAGCCCCAGCATTTT. It encodes CASSDTGAYQPQHF.

The chain carries TRBV18 and TRBJ2-4; a weak D match, TRBD2 (6 bases). Germline assignment: CDR1 KGHSH and CDR2 LQKENI. The V end lost 1 base, the J end lost 1 base, and 8 bases lay between the germline ends. This CDR3 is 15 amino acids long. CDR3 nucleotide sequence: TGTGCCAGCTCACCACAGGAGGGCGCCAAAAACATTCAGTACTTC. As protein: CASSPQEGAKNIQYF.

This chain connects TRBV5-1 to TRBJ2-7; D perhaps matches TRBD1 (6 bases). V was trimmed by 1 base and J by 5 bases, leaving 13 bases between them. Per germline, CDR1 SGHRS and CDR2 YFSETQ. This CDR3 region has 14 residues. CDR3 in DNA: TGCGCCAGCAGCTTGTCCCTACAGGGAGACGAGCAGTACTTC. Its translation is CASSLSLQGDEQYF.

V usage is TRBV3-1 (or the pseudogene TRBV3-2) and J usage is TRBJ2-1; D tentatively fits TRBD1 or TRBD2 (5 bases each). Germline V gene lookup returns CDR1 LGHDT and CDR2 YNNKEL (reference sequence). This CDR3 comprises 14 residues. Trimming pared 2 bases from V and 7 bases from J, leaving 12 bases between. DNA for the CDR3: TGTGCCAGCAGCCAACTCGGGGCGCGGAATGAGCAGTTCTTC. Translated: CASSQLGARNEQFF.

The chain recombines TRBV6-5 with TRBJ2-1; no reliable D call. CDR3 length equals 16 residues. V was cut by 0 bases and J by 0 bases, with 9 bases left in between. Germline-derived CDR1 and CDR2 are MNHEY and SVGAGI. CDR3 loop: CASSYSAAVSYNEQFF. CDR3 in DNA: TGTGCCAGCAGTTACTCCGCCGCCGTCTCCTACAATGAGCAGTTCTTC.

CDR3 sequence (DNA): TGTGCCAGCAGTTACAGGGGGTTTCCCTACGAGCAGTACTTC. Residues: CASSYRGFPYEQYF. The V gene is TRBV6-6, the J gene TRBJ2-7; a possible D gene is TRBD1 (6 bases). This CDR3 comprises 14 residues. Trimming cost V 2 bases and J 2 bases, with 10 bases left between them. CDR1 and CDR2 (germline): MNHNY, SVGAGI (reference sequence).

J is TRBJ1-2 and V is TRBV4-2; D is unclear. Between the trimmed V and J ends, which lost 0 bases and 2 bases, there was a span of 10 bases. This CDR3 has 15 residues. Germline CDR1 is LGHNA and CDR2 is YNFKEQ. The CDR3 coding sequence is TGTGCCAGCAGCCAAGATTCAGAATGGAACTATGGCTACACCTTC. This codes for CASSQDSEWNYGYTF.

CDR3 nucleotide sequence: TGTGCCAGCAGTTCCGGGACTAGCCTCCAAGAGACCCAGTACTTC. Protein sequence: CASSSGTSLQETQYF. The chain employs TRBV25-1 and TRBJ2-5, with 9 bases fitting TRBD2. This CDR3 region has 15 residues. CDR1 is MGHDK and CDR2 is SYGVNS in the germline V gene. V lost 5 bases and J lost 1; bases outside the gene matches: 5. The variable domain in full, with the rest retrieved from reference TRBV25-1 and TRBJ2-5, is EADIYQTPRYLVIGTGKKITLECSQTMGHDKMYWYQQDPGMELHLIHYSYGVNSTEKGDLSSESTVSRIRTEHFPLTLESARPSHTSQYLCASSSGTSLQETQYFGPGTRLLVL.

The rearrangement uses TRBV6-5 and TRBJ2-1; TRBD2 aligns across 10 bases. CDR1 MNHEY and CDR2 SVGAGI come from the germline V gene. The CDR3 has 13 amino acids. V dropped 6 bases and J dropped 10; count of bases not matched to a gene: 6. The CDR3 spells CASRLAGGPEQFF. DNA of the CDR3: TGTGCCAGCAGGTTAGCGGGAGGTCCCGAGCAGTTCTTC.